This T cell receptor (beta chain) was found in a study of CD4 and CD8 cells across lung adenocarcinoma regions. Donors had localized lung adenocarcinoma, a non-small cell lung cancer. One entry per CDR3 protein results from TCRdb running MiXCR on the PCR reads. This table has 10,000 to 15,000 distinct CDR3 sequences, 40% to 55% appearing once. This clonotype was detected only a few times. Deletions cut 2 bases from V and 2 bases from J, with 15 bases between. This CDR3 spans 16 amino acids. In germline, CDR1 is ENHRY, CDR2 SYGVKD. The sequencing sample was made of CD8+ T cells from the margin of a lung tumor. The TCR originated in a female donor with lung adenocarcinoma. The CD4 and CD8 labels of this study may be unreliable. The genes are TRBV10-3 and TRBJ2-5, with D perhaps matching TRBD1 (6 bases). The CDR3 loop reads CAISERGGESQETQYF. The CDR3 nucleotides read TGTGCCATCAGTGAGCGAGGGGGAGAATCTCAAGAGACCCAGTACTTC.